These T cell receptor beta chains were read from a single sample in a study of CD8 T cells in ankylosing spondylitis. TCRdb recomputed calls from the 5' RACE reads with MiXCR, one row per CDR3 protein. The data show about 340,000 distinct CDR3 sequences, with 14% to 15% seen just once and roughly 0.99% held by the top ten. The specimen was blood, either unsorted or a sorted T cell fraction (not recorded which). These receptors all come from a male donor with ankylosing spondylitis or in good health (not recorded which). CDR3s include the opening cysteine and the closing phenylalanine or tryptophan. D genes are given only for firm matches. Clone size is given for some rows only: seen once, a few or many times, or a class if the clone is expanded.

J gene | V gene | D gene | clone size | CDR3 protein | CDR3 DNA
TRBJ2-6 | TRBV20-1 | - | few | CSARTAGSGANVLTF | TGCAGTGCTAGGACTGCAGGCTCTGGGGCCAACGTCCTGACTTTC
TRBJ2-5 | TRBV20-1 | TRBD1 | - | CSATTGGEETQYF | TGCAGTGCTACGACAGGGGGTGAAGAGACCCAGTACTTC
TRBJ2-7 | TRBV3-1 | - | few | CASSQIGGYYEQYF | TGTGCCAGCAGCCAGATCGGGGGCTACTACGAGCAGTACTTC
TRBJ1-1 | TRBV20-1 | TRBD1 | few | CSARVQLQGAAFF | TGCAGTGCTAGAGTTCAACTACAGGGGGCTGCTTTCTTT
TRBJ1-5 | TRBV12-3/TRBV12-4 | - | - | CASSYQSIAGQPQHF | TGTGCCAGCAGTTACCAGTCCATAGCCGGTCAGCCCCAGCATTTT
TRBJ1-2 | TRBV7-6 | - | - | CASSLEAEGHYGYTF | TGTGCCAGCAGCTTAGAGGCAGAAGGTCATTATGGCTACACCTTC
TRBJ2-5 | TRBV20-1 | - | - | CSARDLPGAQETQYF | TGCAGTGCTAGAGATCTTCCCGGAGCCCAAGAGACCCAGTACTTC
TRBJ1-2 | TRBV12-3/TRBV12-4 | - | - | CASSALYGYTF | TGTGCCAGCAGTGCCCTCTATGGCTACACCTTC
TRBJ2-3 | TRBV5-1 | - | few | CASSLADSTSDTQYF | TGCGCCAGCAGCTTGGCAGACAGTACCTCAGATACGCAGTATTTT
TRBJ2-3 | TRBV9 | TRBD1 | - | CASGTVSTDTQYF | TGTGCCAGCGGGACAGTCAGCACAGATACGCAGTATTTT
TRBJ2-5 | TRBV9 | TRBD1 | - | CASSVQGAETQYF | TGTGCCAGCAGCGTGCAGGGGGCAGAGACCCAGTACTTC
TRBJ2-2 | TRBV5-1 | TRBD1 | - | CASSLGIGTGKGTGELFF | TGCGCCAGCAGCTTGGGGATAGGGACAGGGAAAGGCACCGGGGAGCTGTTTTTT
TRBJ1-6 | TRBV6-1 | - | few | CASSEGWGVVLHF | TGTGCCAGCAGTGAAGGCTGGGGTGTCGTCCTCCACTTT
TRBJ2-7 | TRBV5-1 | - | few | CASSLSAAYEQYF | TGCGCCAGCAGCTTGTCAGCAGCCTACGAGCAGTACTTC
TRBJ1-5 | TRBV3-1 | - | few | CASSQDTGLTQPQHF | TGTGCCAGCAGCCAAGATACAGGGCTGACTCAGCCCCAGCATTTT
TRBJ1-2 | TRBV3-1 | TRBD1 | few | CASSAGGASYTF | TGTGCCAGCAGTGCAGGGGGCGCGAGCTACACCTTC
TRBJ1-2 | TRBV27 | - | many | CASSLRSHTYGYTF | TGTGCCAGCAGTTTAAGGAGCCACACCTATGGCTACACCTTC
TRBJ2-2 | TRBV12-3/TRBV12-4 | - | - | CASSYRSGTGELFF | TGTGCCAGCAGTTACAGGTCCGGGACCGGGGAGCTGTTTTTT
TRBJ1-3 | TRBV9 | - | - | CASSGQGSSGNTIYF | TGTGCCAGCAGCGGCCAGGGGTCTTCAGGAAACACCATATATTTT
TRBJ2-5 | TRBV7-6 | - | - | CASSLATTGQETQYF | TGTGCCAGCAGCTTAGCGACGACAGGCCAAGAGACCCAGTACTTC
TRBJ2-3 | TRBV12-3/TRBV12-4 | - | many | CASSSNPDTQYF | TGTGCCAGCAGTTCCAACCCAGATACGCAGTATTTT
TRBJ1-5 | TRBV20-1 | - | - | CSARVLGGEGQPQHF | TGCAGTGCTAGAGTCCTCGGGGGGGAGGGTCAGCCCCAGCATTTT
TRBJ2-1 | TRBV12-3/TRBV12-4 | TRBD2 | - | CASSLSGGSYNEQFF | TGTGCCAGCAGTTTAAGCGGGGGGTCCTACAATGAGCAGTTCTTC
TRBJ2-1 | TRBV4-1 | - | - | CASRQPGTREAKGNEQFF | TGCGCCAGCAGACAACCCGGGACGCGGGAAGCCAAAGGCAATGAGCAGTTCTTC
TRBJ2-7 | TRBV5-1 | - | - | CASSLPGGLYEQYF | TGCGCCAGCAGCTTGCCCGGGGGGCTCTACGAGCAGTACTTC
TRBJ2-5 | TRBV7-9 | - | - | CASSFVGGAGETQYF | TGTGCCAGCAGCTTTGTGGGGGGGGCCGGGGAGACCCAGTACTTC
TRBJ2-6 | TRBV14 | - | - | CASSLSLGLSGANVLTF | TGTGCCAGCAGCCTCTCCTTAGGGCTCTCTGGGGCCAACGTCCTGACTTTC
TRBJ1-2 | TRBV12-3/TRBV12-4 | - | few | CASSPGGGSAPYGYTF | TGTGCCAGCAGTCCCGGGGGGGGGTCTGCTCCCTATGGCTACACCTTC